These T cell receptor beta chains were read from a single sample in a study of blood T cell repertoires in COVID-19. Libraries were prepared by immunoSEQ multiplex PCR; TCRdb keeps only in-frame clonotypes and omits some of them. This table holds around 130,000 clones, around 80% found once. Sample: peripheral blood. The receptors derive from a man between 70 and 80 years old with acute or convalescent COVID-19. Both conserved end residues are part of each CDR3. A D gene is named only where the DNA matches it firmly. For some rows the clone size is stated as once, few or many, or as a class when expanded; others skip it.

CDR3 DNA: TGCAGTGCTCGTGGGTGGTCAGGTAACTACAATGAGCAGTTCTTC
CDR3 protein: CSARGWSGNYNEQFF
clone size: few
J gene: TRBJ2-1
D gene: -
V gene: TRBV20-1

CDR3 DNA: TGTGCCAGCAGTGACTGGAACAGGGGGCTAGGCGAGCAGTACTTC
CDR3 protein: CASSDWNRGLGEQYF
clone size: -
J gene: TRBJ2-7
D gene: TRBD1
V gene: TRBV6-4

CDR3 DNA: TGTGCCAGCAGCTTAAATCCCGGAGACAATGAGCAGTTCTTC
CDR3 protein: CASSLNPGDNEQFF
clone size: -
J gene: TRBJ2-1
D gene: -
V gene: TRBV7-3

CDR3 DNA: TGTGCCAGTAGTCCTCACAGGGACGGCTACACCTTC
CDR3 protein: CASSPHRDGYTF
clone size: -
J gene: TRBJ1-2
D gene: -
V gene: TRBV19

CDR3 DNA: TGTGCCAGCAGTTACTCACTCGGGCAGGGGATAGGCGAGCAGTACTTC
CDR3 protein: CASSYSLGQGIGEQYF
clone size: -
J gene: TRBJ2-7
D gene: -
V gene: TRBV6-5

CDR3 DNA: TGTGCCAGTAGGGGGACAGGGGGCATCTATGGCTACACCTTC
CDR3 protein: CASRGTGGIYGYTF
clone size: -
J gene: TRBJ1-2
D gene: TRBD1
V gene: TRBV19

CDR3 DNA: TGTGCCAGCAAAAGCGTGGAGACCCAGTACTTC
CDR3 protein: CASKSVETQYF
clone size: -
J gene: TRBJ2-5
D gene: -
V gene: TRBV12-3/TRBV12-4

CDR3 DNA: TGCGCCAGCAGTGAGGGCGGGACCCAGTACTTC
CDR3 protein: CASSEGGTQYF
clone size: -
J gene: TRBJ2-5
D gene: -
V gene: TRBV10-2

CDR3 DNA: TGTGCCAGCAGCCCATTACAGGGGTTTTGGAATTCACCCCTCCACTTT
CDR3 protein: CASSPLQGFWNSPLHF
clone size: -
J gene: TRBJ1-6
D gene: TRBD1
V gene: TRBV3-1/TRBV3-2

CDR3 DNA: TGTGCCAGCAGCTTAGGGACAGCAATGGTCGGGGAGCTGTTTTTT
CDR3 protein: CASSLGTAMVGELFF
clone size: -
J gene: TRBJ2-2
D gene: -
V gene: TRBV7-2

CDR3 DNA: TGTGCCAGCAGCTTTATCTCGGGTAGCGGGGGGTCCCTTAAGTTCTTC
CDR3 protein: CASSFISGSGGSLKFF
clone size: -
J gene: TRBJ2-1
D gene: TRBD2
V gene: TRBV5-6

CDR3 DNA: TGTGCCAGCAGTACTAGCGGGGGGGCCTTCTACGAGCAGTACTTC
CDR3 protein: CASSTSGGAFYEQYF
clone size: few
J gene: TRBJ2-7
D gene: TRBD2
V gene: TRBV6-2/TRBV6-3

CDR3 DNA: TGTGCCAGCAGCTTGGAGTTTGGGCTTGAGCAGTTCTTC
CDR3 protein: CASSLEFGLEQFF
clone size: -
J gene: TRBJ2-1
D gene: -
V gene: TRBV5-6

CDR3 DNA: TGTGCCAGTAGTAGGGGGAGACAGGACGCAACTAATGAAAAACTGTTTTTT
CDR3 protein: CASSRGRQDATNEKLFF
clone size: -
J gene: TRBJ1-4
D gene: -
V gene: TRBV19

CDR3 DNA: TGTGCCAGCAGCCAAAATACTGGAAACACCATATATTTT
CDR3 protein: CASSQNTGNTIYF
clone size: -
J gene: TRBJ1-3
D gene: -
V gene: TRBV6-2/TRBV6-3

CDR3 DNA: TGTGCCAGCTCCCAGGCCTTGGGGCAGGGAAGCTATGGCTACACCTTC
CDR3 protein: CASSQALGQGSYGYTF
clone size: -
J gene: TRBJ1-2
D gene: -
V gene: TRBV18

CDR3 DNA: TGTGCCAGCAGTCCCCCTCGCGTTTACACCTTC
CDR3 protein: CASSPPRVYTF
clone size: few
J gene: TRBJ1-2
D gene: -
V gene: TRBV25-1

CDR3 DNA: TGTGCCAGCAGTGAAGAGCCAGGGTCAAGTTCACCCCTCCACTTT
CDR3 protein: CASSEEPGSSSPLHF
clone size: -
J gene: TRBJ1-6
D gene: -
V gene: TRBV6-1

CDR3 DNA: TGTGCCAGCAGTGAGTCCGGTAATCGTCAGCCCCAGCATTTT
CDR3 protein: CASSESGNRQPQHF
clone size: -
J gene: TRBJ1-5
D gene: -
V gene: TRBV6-1

CDR3 DNA: TGTGCCAGCAGTGCGGGGACAGGGACTGAGGAGCAGTACTTC
CDR3 protein: CASSAGTGTEEQYF
clone size: -
J gene: TRBJ2-7
D gene: TRBD1
V gene: TRBV6-6

CDR3 DNA: TGCGCCAGCAGTTCCAGGACAGGAAGCTCTGGGGCCAACGTCCTGACTTTC
CDR3 protein: CASSSRTGSSGANVLTF
clone size: -
J gene: TRBJ2-6
D gene: TRBD1
V gene: TRBV5-1

CDR3 DNA: TGCGCCAGCAGCCGCAGGACAGGCGCCTCCTACGAGCAGTACTTC
CDR3 protein: CASSRRTGASYEQYF
clone size: once
J gene: TRBJ2-7
D gene: TRBD1
V gene: TRBV5-1

CDR3 DNA: TGTGCCAGCACGGGGGAGCTCGAGACCCAGTACTTC
CDR3 protein: CASTGELETQYF
clone size: -
J gene: TRBJ2-5
D gene: -
V gene: TRBV2

CDR3 DNA: TGTGCCAGCAGCCGAGGACAGAACACTGAAGCTTTCTTT
CDR3 protein: CASSRGQNTEAFF
clone size: -
J gene: TRBJ1-1
D gene: -
V gene: TRBV7-3

CDR3 DNA: TGCGCCAGCAGCTTGGGTGCCGGGAGCGGGGCTAATGAAAAACTGTTTTTT
CDR3 protein: CASSLGAGSGANEKLFF
clone size: -
J gene: TRBJ1-4
D gene: -
V gene: TRBV5-1

CDR3 DNA: TGCGCCAGCAGCCCCGCCGGGGATGGCTACACCTTC
CDR3 protein: CASSPAGDGYTF
clone size: -
J gene: TRBJ1-2
D gene: -
V gene: TRBV5-1

CDR3 DNA: TGCGCCAGCAGCTTGGCAAGGGGAGGTATGAACACTGAAGCTTTCTTT
CDR3 protein: CASSLARGGMNTEAFF
clone size: -
J gene: TRBJ1-1
D gene: -
V gene: TRBV5-1

CDR3 DNA: TGTGCCTGGAGTGTTAGCAATTCCTACAATGAGCAGTTCTTC
CDR3 protein: CAWSVSNSYNEQFF
clone size: -
J gene: TRBJ2-1
D gene: -
V gene: TRBV30

CDR3 DNA: TGCGCCAGCAGCCACCCTCTTAAATATGGCTACACCTTC
CDR3 protein: CASSHPLKYGYTF
clone size: -
J gene: TRBJ1-2
D gene: -
V gene: TRBV4-1

CDR3 DNA: TGTGCCAGCAGCTTGACCCGGGACAGGTATTCACCCCTCCACTTT
CDR3 protein: CASSLTRDRYSPLHF
clone size: once
J gene: TRBJ1-6
D gene: TRBD1
V gene: TRBV7-8

CDR3 DNA: TGCGCCAGCAGCCCTGACAGCTTCACAGATACGCAGTATTTT
CDR3 protein: CASSPDSFTDTQYF
clone size: -
J gene: TRBJ2-3
D gene: -
V gene: TRBV5-1

CDR3 DNA: TGTGCCAGCAGTTACCAAAGGACTAGGGAGGTCATTCAGTACTTC
CDR3 protein: CASSYQRTREVIQYF
clone size: -
J gene: TRBJ2-4
D gene: TRBD2
V gene: TRBV6-5

CDR3 DNA: TGTGCCAGCAGTTTACCGAAAGGGGGCTTGGACACTGAAGCTTTCTTT
CDR3 protein: CASSLPKGGLDTEAFF
clone size: -
J gene: TRBJ1-1
D gene: TRBD1
V gene: TRBV28

CDR3 DNA: TGTGCCAGCAGTTCGGACAGGGGTTTTTTGGCCGGGGAGCTGTTTTTT
CDR3 protein: CASSSDRGFLAGELFF
clone size: -
J gene: TRBJ2-2
D gene: TRBD1
V gene: TRBV6-6

CDR3 DNA: TGTGCCAGCAGCCACGCGGTAGATACGCAGTATTTT
CDR3 protein: CASSHAVDTQYF
clone size: -
J gene: TRBJ2-3
D gene: -
V gene: TRBV7-2

CDR3 DNA: TGTGCCAGCAGATTAACAGGGGATGGGGAGCAGTACTTC
CDR3 protein: CASRLTGDGEQYF
clone size: -
J gene: TRBJ2-7
D gene: TRBD1
V gene: TRBV2

CDR3 DNA: TGTGCCTTCAAACAGAACCAAGAGACCCAGTACTTC
CDR3 protein: CAFKQNQETQYF
clone size: -
J gene: TRBJ2-5
D gene: -
V gene: TRBV30

CDR3 DNA: TGTGCCACCAGCAGGGACGTGGGGGGTGAAGCTTTCTTT
CDR3 protein: CATSRDVGGEAFF
clone size: -
J gene: TRBJ1-1
D gene: -
V gene: TRBV15

CDR3 DNA: TGTGCCAGCAGCTTGGGCCAGGGCCCCTACGAGCAGTACTTC
CDR3 protein: CASSLGQGPYEQYF
clone size: -
J gene: TRBJ2-7
D gene: -
V gene: TRBV6-5

CDR3 DNA: TGTGCCAGCAGCACCCACCAGGGGCCCGGTGTTGAGCTGTTTTTT
CDR3 protein: CASSTHQGPGVELFF
clone size: -
J gene: TRBJ2-2
D gene: -
V gene: TRBV7-2

CDR3 DNA: TGCGCCAGCAGTGAGTCACAGGGGGGGACTGAAGCTTTCTTT
CDR3 protein: CASSESQGGTEAFF
clone size: -
J gene: TRBJ1-1
D gene: TRBD1
V gene: TRBV10-1

CDR3 DNA: TGTGCCAGCAGTTTGTCAGGGCTATTGGGCACTGAAGCTTTCTTT
CDR3 protein: CASSLSGLLGTEAFF
clone size: -
J gene: TRBJ1-1
D gene: -
V gene: TRBV27

CDR3 DNA: TGCGCCAGCAGCTCCCGACAGGGTAATGGCTACACCTTC
CDR3 protein: CASSSRQGNGYTF
clone size: once
J gene: TRBJ1-2
D gene: TRBD1
V gene: TRBV5-1

CDR3 DNA: TGTGCCAGCAGCCGCGGACAGGGCGAATCCTACGAGCAGTACTTC
CDR3 protein: CASSRGQGESYEQYF
clone size: -
J gene: TRBJ2-7
D gene: TRBD1
V gene: TRBV27

CDR3 DNA: TGTGCCAGCAGTGGTAGCGGGGGACGGGAGCAGTACTTC
CDR3 protein: CASSGSGGREQYF
clone size: -
J gene: TRBJ2-7
D gene: TRBD2
V gene: TRBV12-3/TRBV12-4

CDR3 DNA: TGCGCCAGCAGGGACAGCGGCTACCAAGAGACCCAGTACTTC
CDR3 protein: CASRDSGYQETQYF
clone size: -
J gene: TRBJ2-5
D gene: -
V gene: TRBV4-1

CDR3 DNA: TGCGCCAGCAGCCATGGTCTCGGAGATGGTGAAAAACTGTTTTTT
CDR3 protein: CASSHGLGDGEKLFF
clone size: -
J gene: TRBJ1-4
D gene: -
V gene: TRBV4-1

CDR3 DNA: TGCGCCAGCAGCCGCGACCTAGACCCCTCTGGGGCCAACGTCCTGACTTTC
CDR3 protein: CASSRDLDPSGANVLTF
clone size: -
J gene: TRBJ2-6
D gene: -
V gene: TRBV4-1

CDR3 DNA: TGTGCCAGCAGTCAGCGGGGGGGCCAAGAGACCCAGTACTTC
CDR3 protein: CASSQRGGQETQYF
clone size: -
J gene: TRBJ2-5
D gene: TRBD2
V gene: TRBV6-2/TRBV6-3

CDR3 DNA: TGCGCCAGCAGCACCGGACGGGGCCAAGAGACCCAGTACTTC
CDR3 protein: CASSTGRGQETQYF
clone size: -
J gene: TRBJ2-5
D gene: -
V gene: TRBV5-1

CDR3 DNA: TGTGCCTGGAGCCTGGGGGGGGTGGACACTGAAGCTTTCTTT
CDR3 protein: CAWSLGGVDTEAFF
clone size: -
J gene: TRBJ1-1
D gene: -
V gene: TRBV30

CDR3 DNA: TGTGCCAGCAGCCAATACGGGGAGCTGTTTTTT
CDR3 protein: CASSQYGELFF
clone size: -
J gene: TRBJ2-2
D gene: -
V gene: TRBV14